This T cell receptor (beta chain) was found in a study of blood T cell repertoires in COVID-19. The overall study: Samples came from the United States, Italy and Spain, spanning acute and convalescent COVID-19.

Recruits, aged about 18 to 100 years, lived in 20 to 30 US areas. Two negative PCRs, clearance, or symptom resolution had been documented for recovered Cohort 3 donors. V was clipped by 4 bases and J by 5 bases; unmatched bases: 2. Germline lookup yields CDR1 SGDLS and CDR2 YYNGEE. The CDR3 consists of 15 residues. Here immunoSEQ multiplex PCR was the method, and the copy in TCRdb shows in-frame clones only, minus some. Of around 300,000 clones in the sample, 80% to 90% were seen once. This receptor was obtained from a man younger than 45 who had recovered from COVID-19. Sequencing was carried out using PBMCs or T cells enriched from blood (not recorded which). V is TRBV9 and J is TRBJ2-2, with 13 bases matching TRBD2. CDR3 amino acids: CASSKLAGGTGELFF. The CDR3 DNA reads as TGTGCCAGCAGCAAACTAGCGGGGGGGACCGGGGAGCTGTTTTTT. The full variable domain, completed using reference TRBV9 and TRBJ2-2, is DSGVTQTPKHLITATGQRVTLRCSPRSGDLSVYWYQQSLDQGLQFLIQYYNGEERAKGNILERFSAQQFPDLHSELNLSSLELGDSALYFCASSKLAGGTGELFFGEGSRLTVL.